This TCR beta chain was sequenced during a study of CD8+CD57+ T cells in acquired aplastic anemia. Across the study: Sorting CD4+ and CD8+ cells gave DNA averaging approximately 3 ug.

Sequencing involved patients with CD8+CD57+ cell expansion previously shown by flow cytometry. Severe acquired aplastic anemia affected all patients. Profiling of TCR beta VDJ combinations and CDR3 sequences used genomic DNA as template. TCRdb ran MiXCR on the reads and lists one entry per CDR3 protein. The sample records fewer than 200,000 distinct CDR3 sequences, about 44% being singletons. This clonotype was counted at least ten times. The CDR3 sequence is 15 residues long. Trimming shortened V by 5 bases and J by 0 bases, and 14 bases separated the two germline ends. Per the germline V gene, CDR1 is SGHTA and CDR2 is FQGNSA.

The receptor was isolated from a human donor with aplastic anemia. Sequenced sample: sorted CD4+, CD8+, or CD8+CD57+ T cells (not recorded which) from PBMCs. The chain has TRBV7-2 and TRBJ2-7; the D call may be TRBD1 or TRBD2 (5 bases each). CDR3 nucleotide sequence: TGTGCCAGCAGCCTCGGGACGTCAAGCTCCTACGAGCAGTACTTC. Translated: CASSLGTSSSYEQYF.